Sequencing of this T cell receptor (beta chain) was carried out in a study of post-analysis software for immune sequencing data. Study-level results: When patients were compared with controls, about 5 TRBV segments were more frequent, TRBV5-6, TRBV5-1 and TRBV20-1 among them.

cDNA libraries for TCR beta contained unique molecular identifiers. A single record per CDR3 protein comes from TCRdb applying MiXCR to the PCR reads. The table has roughly 540,000 distinct CDR3 sequences, roughly 34% seen once. This clonotype occurred a few times. The antigen remains undetermined. The V gene lost 9 bases and the J gene lost 4 bases, with 3 bases spanning the gap. The CDR3 extends over 9 amino acids. Germline loops: CDR1 SGDLS, CDR2 YYNGEE. This clonotype originated in a girl aged 2-17 years with multiple sclerosis. The chain uses TRBV9 and TRBJ2-3; D gene unclear. Material: blood. The CDR3 DNA reads TGTGCCATCGCAGATACGCAGTATTTT. Translation gives CAIADTQYF.